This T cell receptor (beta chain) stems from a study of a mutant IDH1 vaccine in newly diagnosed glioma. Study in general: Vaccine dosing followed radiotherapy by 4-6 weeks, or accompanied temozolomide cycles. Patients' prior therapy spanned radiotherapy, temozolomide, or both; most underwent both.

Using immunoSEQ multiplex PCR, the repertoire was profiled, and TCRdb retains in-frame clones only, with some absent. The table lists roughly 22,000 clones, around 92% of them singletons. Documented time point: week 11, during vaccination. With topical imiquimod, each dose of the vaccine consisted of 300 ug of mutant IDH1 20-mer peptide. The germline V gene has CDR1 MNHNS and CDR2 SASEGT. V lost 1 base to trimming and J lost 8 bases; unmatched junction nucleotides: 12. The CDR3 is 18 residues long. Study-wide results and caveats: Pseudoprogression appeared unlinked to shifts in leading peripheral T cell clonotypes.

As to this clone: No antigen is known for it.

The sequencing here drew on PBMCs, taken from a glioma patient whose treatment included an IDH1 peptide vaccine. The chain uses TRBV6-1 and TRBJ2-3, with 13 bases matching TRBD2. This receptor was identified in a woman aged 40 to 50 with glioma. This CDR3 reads CASSEVSRTLAGGSTQYF. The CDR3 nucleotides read TGTGCCAGCAGTGAAGTATCGAGGACACTAGCGGGAGGGAGTACGCAGTATTTT.